This T cell receptor beta chain comes out of a study of spatial heterogeneity in lung cancer. Study-level background: Every unique TCR and UMI combination, on average, appeared more than ten times in raw reads. Study-wide results and limits: Blood contained ubiquitous expanded tumor TCRs more at resection than at follow-up.

J lost 0 bases, V lost 5 bases, and 5 bases had no gene match. CDR3 length equals 16 residues. CDR1 and CDR2 (germline): SSHAT, FNYEAQ (reference sequence). Stated time point: sample taken at primary tumor resection. No cell sorting; template was whole RNA from tumor, lung tissue or PBMC. Donation came from 70 or so patients with untreated early-stage non-small cell lung cancer. Concerning this clonotype: Its antigen remains unidentified.

Every TCR cDNA molecule carried a tag that served as a unique molecular identifier. Each CDR3 protein is one row after TCRdb ran MiXCR on the 5' RACE reads. The sample gives fewer than 45,000 distinct CDR3 sequences, approximately 7% of which show up once; 43% is in the top ten. This sequence joins TRBV7-7 and TRBJ2-5, with TRBD2 matching 11 bases. Specimen: PBMCs, collected at surgery. The sequence came from a female donor with early-stage non-small cell lung cancer. CDR3 DNA sequence: TGTGCCAGCAGCCTGGGACTAGCGGCGAACCAAGAGACCCAGTACTTC. It yields the protein CASSLGLAANQETQYF.